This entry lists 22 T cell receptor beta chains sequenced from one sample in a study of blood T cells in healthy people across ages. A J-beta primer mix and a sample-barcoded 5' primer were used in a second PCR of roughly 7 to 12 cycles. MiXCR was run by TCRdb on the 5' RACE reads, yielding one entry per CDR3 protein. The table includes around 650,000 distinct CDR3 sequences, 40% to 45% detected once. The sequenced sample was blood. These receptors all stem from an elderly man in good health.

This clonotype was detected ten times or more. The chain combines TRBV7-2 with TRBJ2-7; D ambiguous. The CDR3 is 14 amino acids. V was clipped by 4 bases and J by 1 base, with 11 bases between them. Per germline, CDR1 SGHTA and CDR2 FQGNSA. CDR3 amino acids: CASSSKPDSYEQYF. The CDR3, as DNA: TGTGCCAGCAGCTCCAAACCAGATTCCTACGAGCAGTACTTC.

Here the CDR3 DNA reads TGTGCCAGCAGCTTAACAGGGGGCGTCTACAATGAGCAGTTCTTC. This gives the protein CASSLTGGVYNEQFF. This chain uses TRBV7-9 with TRBJ2-1; 9 nucleotides align to TRBD1. After removal of 2 bases from V and 3 bases from J, the junction contained 2 bases not matched to a gene. This CDR3 has 15 residues. Looked up from germline, CDR1 is SEHNR and CDR2 is FQNEAQ (reference sequence).

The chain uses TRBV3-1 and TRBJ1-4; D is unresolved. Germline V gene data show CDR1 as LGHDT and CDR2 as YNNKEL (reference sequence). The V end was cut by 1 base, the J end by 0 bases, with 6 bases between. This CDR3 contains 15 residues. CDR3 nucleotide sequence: TGTGCCAGCAGCCAAGTTACAGCAACTAATGAAAAACTGTTTTTT. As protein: CASSQVTATNEKLFF.

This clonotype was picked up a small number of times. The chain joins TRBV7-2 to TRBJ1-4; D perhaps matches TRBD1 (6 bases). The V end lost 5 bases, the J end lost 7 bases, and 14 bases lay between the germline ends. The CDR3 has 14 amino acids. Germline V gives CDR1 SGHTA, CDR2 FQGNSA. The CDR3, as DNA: TGTGCCAGCAGCCCCCGGAGGGGGGGTGAAAAACTGTTTTTT. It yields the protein CASSPRRGGEKLFF.

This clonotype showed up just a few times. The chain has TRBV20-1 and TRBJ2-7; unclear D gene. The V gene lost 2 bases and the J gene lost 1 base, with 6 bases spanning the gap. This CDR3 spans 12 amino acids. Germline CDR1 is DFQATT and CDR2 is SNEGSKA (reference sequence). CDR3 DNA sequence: TGCAGTGCTAGATCGCAGTCCTACGAGCAGTACTTC. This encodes CSARSQSYEQYF.

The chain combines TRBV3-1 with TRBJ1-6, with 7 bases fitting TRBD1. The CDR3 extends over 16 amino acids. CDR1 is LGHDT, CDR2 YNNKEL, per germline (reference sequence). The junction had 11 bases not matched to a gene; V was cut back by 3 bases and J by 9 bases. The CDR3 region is CASSQAPQGVGSPLHF. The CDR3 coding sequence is TGTGCCAGCAGCCAGGCCCCGCAGGGGGTGGGTTCACCCCTCCACTTT.

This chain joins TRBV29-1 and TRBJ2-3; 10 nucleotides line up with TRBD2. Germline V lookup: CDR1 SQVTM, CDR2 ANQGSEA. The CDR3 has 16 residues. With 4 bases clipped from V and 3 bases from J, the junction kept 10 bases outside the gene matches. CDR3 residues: CSVALLAGIKTDTQYF. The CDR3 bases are TGCAGCGTTGCCTTACTAGCGGGGATTAAAACAGATACGCAGTATTTT.

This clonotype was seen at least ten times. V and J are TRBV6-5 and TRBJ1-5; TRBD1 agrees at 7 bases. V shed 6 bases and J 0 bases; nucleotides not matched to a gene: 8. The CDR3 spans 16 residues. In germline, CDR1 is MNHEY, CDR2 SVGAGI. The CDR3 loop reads CASSRQGFSSNQPQHF. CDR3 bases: TGTGCCAGCAGCCGACAGGGATTCAGTAGCAATCAGCCCCAGCATTTT.

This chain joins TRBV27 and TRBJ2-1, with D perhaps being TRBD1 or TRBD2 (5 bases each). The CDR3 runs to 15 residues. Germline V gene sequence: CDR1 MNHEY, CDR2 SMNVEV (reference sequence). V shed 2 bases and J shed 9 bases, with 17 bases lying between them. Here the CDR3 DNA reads TGTGCCAGCAGTTTACGGGGCATCAAGGGCAGTGAGCAGTTCTTC. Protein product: CASSLRGIKGSEQFF.

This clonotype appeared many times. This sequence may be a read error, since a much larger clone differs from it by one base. The CDR3 is CAIKGEGEQYF. CDR3 sequence (DNA): TGTGCCATCAAGGGGGAGGGTGAGCAGTACTTC. The chain has TRBV10-3 and TRBJ2-5; TRBD2 is a possible D gene (7 bases). Trimming took off 7 bases at V and 11 bases at J, with 14 bases between the two ends. Germline assignment: CDR1 ENHRY and CDR2 SYGVKD. The CDR3 covers 11 residues.

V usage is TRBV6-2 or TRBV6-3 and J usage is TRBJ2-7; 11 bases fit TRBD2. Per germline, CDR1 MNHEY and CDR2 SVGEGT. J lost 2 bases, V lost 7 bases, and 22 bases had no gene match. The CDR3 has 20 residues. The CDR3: CASTPLPGTSGGGPTYEQYF. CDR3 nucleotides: TGTGCCAGCACTCCTCTCCCCGGGACTAGCGGAGGCGGTCCTACCTACGAGCAGTACTTC.

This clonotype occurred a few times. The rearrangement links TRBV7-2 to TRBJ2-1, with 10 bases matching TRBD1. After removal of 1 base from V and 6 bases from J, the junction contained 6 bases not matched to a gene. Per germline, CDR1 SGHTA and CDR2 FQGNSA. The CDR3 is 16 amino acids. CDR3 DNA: TGTGCCAGCAGCTTAGTGGGACAGGGGACCACCAATGAGCAGTTCTTC. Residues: CASSLVGQGTTNEQFF.

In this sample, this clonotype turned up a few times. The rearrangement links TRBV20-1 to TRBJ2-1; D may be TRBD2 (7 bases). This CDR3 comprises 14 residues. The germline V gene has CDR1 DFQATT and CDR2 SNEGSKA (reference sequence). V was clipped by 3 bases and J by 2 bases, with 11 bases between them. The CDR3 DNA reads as TGCAGTGCTAGCGGGGGGCAGGCCTACAATGAGCAGTTCTTC. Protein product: CSASGGQAYNEQFF.

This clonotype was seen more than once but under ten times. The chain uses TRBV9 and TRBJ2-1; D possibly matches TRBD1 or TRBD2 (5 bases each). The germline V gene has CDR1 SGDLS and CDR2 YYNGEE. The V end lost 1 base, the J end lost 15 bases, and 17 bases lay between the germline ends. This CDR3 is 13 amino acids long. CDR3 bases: TGTGCCAGCAGCGTACAACTTGGGGGAGTAAGGTTCTTC. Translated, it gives CASSVQLGGVRFF.

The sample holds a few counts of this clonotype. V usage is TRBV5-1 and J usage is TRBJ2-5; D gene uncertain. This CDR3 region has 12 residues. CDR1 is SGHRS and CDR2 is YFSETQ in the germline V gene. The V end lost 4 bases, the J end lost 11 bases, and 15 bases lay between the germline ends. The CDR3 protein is CASSPMYNEQYF. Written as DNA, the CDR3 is TGCGCCAGCAGCCCCATGTACAATGAGCAGTACTTC.

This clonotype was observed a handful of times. The DNA for the CDR3 is TGTGCCAGCAGCTTGACTAGCGGGAAATACAATGAGCAGTTCTTC. Its protein is CASSLTSGKYNEQFF. V is TRBV5-4 and J is TRBJ2-1, with 10 bases identical to TRBD2. There are 15 residues in the CDR3. With 1 base clipped from V and 4 bases from J, the junction kept 2 bases outside the gene matches. Germline V gene sequence: CDR1 SGHNT, CDR2 YYREEE (reference sequence). Complete variable domain (other parts from reference TRBV5-4 and TRBJ2-1): ETGVTQSPTHLIKTRGQQVTLRCSSQSGHNTVSWYQQALGQGPQFIFQYYREEENGRGNFPPRFSGLQFPNYSSELNVNALELDDSALYLCASSLTSGKYNEQFFGPGTRLTVL.

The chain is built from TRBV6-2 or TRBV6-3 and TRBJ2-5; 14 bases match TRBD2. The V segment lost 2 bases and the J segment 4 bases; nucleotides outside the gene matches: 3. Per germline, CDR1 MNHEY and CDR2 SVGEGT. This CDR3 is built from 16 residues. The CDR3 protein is CASSYPGTSGRETQYF. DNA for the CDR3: TGTGCCAGCAGTTACCCGGGGACTAGCGGGAGAGAGACCCAGTACTTC.

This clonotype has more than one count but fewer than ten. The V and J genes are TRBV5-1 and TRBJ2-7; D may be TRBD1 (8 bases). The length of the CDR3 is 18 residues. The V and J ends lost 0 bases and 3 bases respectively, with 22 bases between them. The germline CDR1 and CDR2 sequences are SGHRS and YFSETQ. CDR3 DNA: TGCGCCAGCAGCTTGGTTTTGGGGGGGACAGGAATAAACTACGAGCAGTACTTC. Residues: CASSLVLGGTGINYEQYF.

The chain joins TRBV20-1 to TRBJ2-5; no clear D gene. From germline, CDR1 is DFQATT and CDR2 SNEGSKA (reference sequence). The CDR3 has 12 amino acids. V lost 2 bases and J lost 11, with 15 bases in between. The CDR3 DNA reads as TGCAGTGCTAGAAGTTTCTACAATGAGCAGTACTTC. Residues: CSARSFYNEQYF.

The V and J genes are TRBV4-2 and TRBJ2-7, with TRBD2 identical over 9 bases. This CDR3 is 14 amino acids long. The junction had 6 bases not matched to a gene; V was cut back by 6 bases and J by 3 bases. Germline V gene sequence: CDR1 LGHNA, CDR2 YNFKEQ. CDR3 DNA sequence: TGTGCCAGCAGTCCGACTAGCGGATACTACGAGCAGTACTTC. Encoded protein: CASSPTSGYYEQYF.

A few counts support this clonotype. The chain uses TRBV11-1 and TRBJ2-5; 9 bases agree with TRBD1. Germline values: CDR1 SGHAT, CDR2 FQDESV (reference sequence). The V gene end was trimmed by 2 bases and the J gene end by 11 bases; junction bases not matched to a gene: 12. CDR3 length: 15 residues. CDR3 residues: CASSLLGDTGGSQYF. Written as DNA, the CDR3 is TGTGCCAGCAGCTTATTGGGGGACACAGGGGGCTCGCAGTACTTC.

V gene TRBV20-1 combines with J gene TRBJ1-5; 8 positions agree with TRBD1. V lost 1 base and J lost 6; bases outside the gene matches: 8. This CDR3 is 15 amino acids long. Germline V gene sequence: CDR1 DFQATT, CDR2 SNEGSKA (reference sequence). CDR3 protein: CSARGVRQGAQPQHF. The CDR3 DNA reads TGCAGTGCTAGAGGGGTACGGCAGGGGGCTCAGCCCCAGCATTTT.